These T cell receptor beta chains were read from a single sample in a study of shared clonotypes between healthy human individuals. Using immunoSEQ multiplex PCR, the repertoire was profiled, and TCRdb retains in-frame clones only, with some absent. Seen here are under 2,000,000 clones, roughly 95% observed once, and the top ten hold roughly 1%. The sample was naive CD8+ T cells sorted from blood. The receptor source for this set is a man between 18 and 35 years old in good health. CDR3s include the opening cysteine and the closing phenylalanine or tryptophan. A D gene is named only where the DNA matches it firmly. Only part of the rows carry a size: once, few, many, or a class if the clone is expanded.

size,D,V,J,CDR3,DNA
NA,NA,TRBV18,TRBJ1-2,CASSPLSGEGNGYTF,TGTGCCAGCTCACCACTGTCAGGGGAAGGGAATGGCTACACCTTC
NA,NA,TRBV7-9,TRBJ2-2,CASTGLGNTGELFF,TGTGCCAGCACGGGTTTGGGAAACACCGGGGAGCTGTTTTTT
NA,NA,TRBV4-1,TRBJ1-1,CASSQEGVLGAFF,TGCGCCAGCAGCCAAGAGGGAGTCTTGGGGGCTTTCTTT
NA,NA,TRBV6-5,TRBJ1-2,CASSYSTGRPNYGYTF,TGTGCCAGCAGTTACTCGACGGGGCGCCCTAACTATGGCTACACCTTC
NA,TRBD1,TRBV9,TRBJ1-4,CASSVDGQAYEKLFF,TGTGCCAGCAGCGTAGACGGACAGGCCTATGAAAAACTGTTTTTT
NA,TRBD1,TRBV9,TRBJ1-4,CASSAGTGLNEKLFF,TGTGCCAGCAGCGCAGGGACAGGGCTTAATGAAAAACTGTTTTTT
NA,NA,TRBV7-6,TRBJ1-2,CASSPLPGQTALDAIYTF,TGTGCCAGCAGCCCCCTTCCGGGACAAACCGCCCTGGACGCTATCTACACCTTC
NA,NA,TRBV7-6,TRBJ2-1,CASSLDPGLTHEQFF,TGTGCCAGCAGCTTAGACCCAGGTTTGACGCATGAGCAGTTCTTC
NA,NA,TRBV7-6,TRBJ1-3,CASSLGGSSGNTIYF,TGTGCCAGCAGCTTAGGTGGAAGCTCTGGAAACACCATATATTTT
once,TRBD2,TRBV4-3,TRBJ2-1,CASSQDPSAGELSEQFF,TGCGCCAGCAGCCAAGACCCTTCAGCGGGAGAATTGAGTGAGCAGTTCTTC
NA,NA,TRBV27,TRBJ2-2,CASSLSIGGTGELFF,TGTGCCAGCAGTTTATCAATAGGGGGGACCGGGGAGCTGTTTTTT
NA,NA,TRBV27,TRBJ1-3,CASSFTLGNTIYF,TGTGCCAGCAGTTTCACATTGGGTAACACCATATATTTT
NA,NA,TRBV5-1,TRBJ2-2,CASSLVDSNTGELFF,TGCGCCAGCAGCTTGGTTGACTCGAACACCGGGGAGCTGTTTTTT
NA,NA,TRBV30,TRBJ1-3,CAWSEFSGNTIYF,TGTGCCTGGAGTGAGTTCTCTGGAAACACCATATATTTT
NA,TRBD1,TRBV11-2,TRBJ1-3,CASSLEGGVGNTIYF,TGTGCCAGCAGCTTAGAAGGGGGCGTGGGAAACACCATATATTTT
NA,NA,TRBV5-1,TRBJ2-1,CASSLSGNAPYNEQFF,TGCGCCAGCAGCTTGTCGGGCAATGCCCCCTACAATGAGCAGTTCTTC
once,NA,TRBV7-9,TRBJ2-7,CASSPVGDYEQYF,TGTGCCAGCAGCCCTGTCGGGGACTACGAGCAGTACTTC
NA,NA,TRBV9,TRBJ1-2,CASSVGGEGYTF,TGTGCCAGCAGCGTGGGGGGAGAAGGCTACACCTTC
NA,NA,TRBV11-2,TRBJ1-6,CASSAWGLPGVVNSPLHF,TGTGCCAGCAGCGCTTGGGGTCTCCCGGGGGTAGTTAATTCACCCCTCCACTTT
NA,TRBD2,TRBV27,TRBJ2-2,CASSTTRTSGTNTGELFF,TGTGCCAGCAGCACTACCAGGACTAGCGGGACTAACACCGGGGAGCTGTTTTTT
NA,TRBD1,TRBV10-1,TRBJ2-7,CASSDSGTAYEQYF,TGCGCCAGCAGTGATTCCGGGACAGCCTACGAGCAGTACTTC
NA,NA,TRBV4-3,TRBJ1-1,CASSQVQGAEAFF,TGCGCCAGCAGCCAAGTCCAGGGTGCTGAAGCTTTCTTT
NA,TRBD1,TRBV27,TRBJ2-7,CASSPLTGTGMDFYEQYF,TGTGCCAGTAGCCCATTGACAGGGACAGGAATGGACTTCTACGAGCAGTACTTC
NA,NA,TRBV2,TRBJ2-5,CASSDHTQETQYF,TGTGCCAGCAGTGATCACACCCAAGAGACCCAGTACTTC
NA,NA,TRBV15,TRBJ1-5,CATSSSLNQPQHF,TGTGCCACCAGCAGTTCCCTAAATCAGCCCCAGCATTTT
NA,NA,TRBV11-2,TRBJ2-1,CASSLWADSYNEQFF,TGTGCCAGCAGCTTATGGGCAGATTCCTACAATGAGCAGTTCTTC
NA,NA,TRBV6-5,TRBJ2-5,CASSYSSGEETQYF,TGTGCCAGCAGTTACTCGAGCGGAGAAGAGACCCAGTACTTC